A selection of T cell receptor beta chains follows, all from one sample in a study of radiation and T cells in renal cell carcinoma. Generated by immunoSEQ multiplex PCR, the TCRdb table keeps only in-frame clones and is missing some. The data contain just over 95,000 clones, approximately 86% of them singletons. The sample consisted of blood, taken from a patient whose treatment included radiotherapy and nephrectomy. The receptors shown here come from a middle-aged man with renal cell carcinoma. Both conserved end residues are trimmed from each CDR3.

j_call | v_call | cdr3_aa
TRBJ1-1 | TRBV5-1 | ASSLEPGASTEAF
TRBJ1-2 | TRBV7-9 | ASSLVVGARGYT
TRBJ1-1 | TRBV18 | ASSPVRGTEAF
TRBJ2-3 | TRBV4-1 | ASSQDPLAGVTDTQY
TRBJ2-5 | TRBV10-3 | AINSGTSGGTRETQY
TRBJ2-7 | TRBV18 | ASSPPGAGVYEQY
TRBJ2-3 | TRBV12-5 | ASGLSLSTDTQY
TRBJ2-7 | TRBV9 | ASSVGAGSSYEQY
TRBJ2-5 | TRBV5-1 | ASSPGGQQETQY
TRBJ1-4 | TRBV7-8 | ASSLGLGLANEKLF
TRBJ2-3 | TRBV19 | ASSRQATRTDTQY
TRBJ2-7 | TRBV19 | ASSLYWDETYEQY
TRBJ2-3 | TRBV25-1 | ASSDTTRTQY
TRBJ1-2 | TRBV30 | ASRPSPGENYGYT
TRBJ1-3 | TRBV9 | ASSAGTSLSTIY
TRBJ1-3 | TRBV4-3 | ASSITGTGNTIY
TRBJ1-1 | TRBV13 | ASSLAGITEAF
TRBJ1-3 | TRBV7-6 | ASSSQAASGNTIY
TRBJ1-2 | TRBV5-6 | ASSFRGAIANYGYT
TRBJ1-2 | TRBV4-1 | ASSQESIAPDRVGYT
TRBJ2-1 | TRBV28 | ASTRPPSSYNEQF
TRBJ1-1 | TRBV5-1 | ASSLVSGTEAF
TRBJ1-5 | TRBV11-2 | ASSFEEGQPQH
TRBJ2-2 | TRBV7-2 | ASSPRWGTGVGELF
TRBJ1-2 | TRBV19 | ASSIEENYGYT
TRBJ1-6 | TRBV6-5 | ASSYQTGDNSPLH
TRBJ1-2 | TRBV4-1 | ASSQFQGNYGYT
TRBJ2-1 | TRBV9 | ASSGVLSYNEQF
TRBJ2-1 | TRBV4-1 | ASSYSGTYNEQF
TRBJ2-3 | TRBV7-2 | ASSRSDTLQTDTQY